The entry below describes one TCR beta chain. The antigen is undetermined. V lost 0 bases, J lost 10 bases, and 9 bases lay in between. The CDR3 spans 12 residues. Germline lookup yields CDR1 MNHEY and CDR2 SMNVEV (reference sequence). These data originate in a study of OX40 agonist ivuxolimab in advanced cancers. Study at large: Antecedent anti-PD-1, anti-PD-L1 or anti-CTLA-4 therapy was permissible, with 40% having received some. Study conclusions and caveats: Relative to CD4+, CD8+ T cells held more expanded clones on average.

The method was immunoSEQ multiplex PCR; TCRdb's version includes in-frame clones alone and lacks a portion of them. The sample contains 50,000 or so clones, around 85% of which appear only once. This chain links TRBV27 with TRBJ1-2; D is unresolved. The receptor's source is an adult with an advanced solid tumor such as melanoma, head and neck, liver or kidney cancer. This material consisted of CD4+ or CD8+ T cells sorted from blood, taken in a trial of the OX40 agonist ivuxolimab. CDR3 protein: CASSLSGSIYTF. The CDR3 nucleotides are TGTGCCAGCAGTTTATCGGGCAGTATCTACACCTTC.